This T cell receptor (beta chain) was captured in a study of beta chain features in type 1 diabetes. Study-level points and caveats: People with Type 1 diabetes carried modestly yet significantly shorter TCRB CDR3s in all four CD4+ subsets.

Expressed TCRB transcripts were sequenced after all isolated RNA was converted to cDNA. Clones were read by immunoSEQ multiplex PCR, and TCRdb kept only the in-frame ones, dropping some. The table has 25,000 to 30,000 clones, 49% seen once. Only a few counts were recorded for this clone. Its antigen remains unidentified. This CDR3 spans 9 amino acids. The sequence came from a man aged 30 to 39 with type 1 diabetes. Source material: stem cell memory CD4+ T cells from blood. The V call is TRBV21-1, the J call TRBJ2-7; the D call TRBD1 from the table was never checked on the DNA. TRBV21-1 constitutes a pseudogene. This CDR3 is CASYSEQYF. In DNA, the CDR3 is TGTGCCAGCTACAGTGAGCAGTACTTC.